The T cell receptor (beta chain) described here comes from a study of cytomegalovirus exposure and HLA in healthy donors. The PCR was carried out with 60 Vbeta primers and 13 Jbeta primers. Sequencing was performed with immunoSEQ multiplex PCR; in TCRdb, only in-frame clones are kept and a portion is missing. The sample shows around 80,000 clones, and 0.83% sits with its ten largest clones. Concerning this clone: Its antigen is undetermined.

Germline lookup yields CDR1 SQVTM and CDR2 ANQGSEA. V lost 4 bases to trimming and J lost 2 bases, with 9 bases between them. The CDR3 length is 12 residues. Findings and limits, study-wide: A later analysis reported that several of the most significant clusters appeared to be linked to common viral pathogens, among them Epstein-Barr virus. Earlier analysis looked at TCR beta V segments, and most were productive about 87% or about 30% of the time. Most TCRs appeared rarely, but some public TCRs recurred in many donors.

This sequence joins TRBV29-1 and TRBJ2-7; a weak D match, TRBD1 (5 bases). The sequenced sample was PBMCs. This clonotype was sampled from a boy aged 5-17 years in good health and CMV-seronegative. As DNA, the CDR3 is TGCAGCGTTGCTATCAGGGCCTACGAGCAGTACTTC. Protein: CSVAIRAYEQYF.